This T cell receptor (beta chain) is drawn from a study of blood T cells in healthy people across ages. Notes on the study in general: The CMV status of each donor remained undetermined, and this could have confounded shifts in expanded clonotypes. Any conclusive comparison of naive versus antigen-experienced cells was prevented by using unsorted PBMCs.

Peripheral blood, about 9.8 milliliters per donor, was collected. V lost 5 bases, J lost 3 bases, and 5 bases lay in between. There are 12 residues in the CDR3. The table lists this clonotype with many counts. Its matching antigen is unknown. PCR was performed a second time for roughly 7 to 11 cycles using a sample-barcoded 5' primer and a J-beta primer mix. TCRdb used MiXCR to reprocess the 5' RACE reads, holding one entry per CDR3 protein. The sample yields around 1,000,000 distinct CDR3 sequences, less than 45% seen once. Sequenced sample: blood. The chain joins TRBV12-3 or TRBV12-4 to TRBJ2-4, with unresolved D. This sequence originates from a man aged 18 to 29 in good health. CDR3 DNA: TGTGCCAGCAGTCGGAGCAAAAACATTCAGTACTTC. Amino acid sequence: CASSRSKNIQYF.